This T cell receptor beta chain stems from a study of T cell responses to AZD1222 COVID-19 vaccine. Turning to this clone: The antigen remains unidentified.

Whole-study findings and limits: Nearly half of unique spike-specific TCRs reportedly avoided B.1.351 and B.1.1.7 mutated regions. Spike-specific TCR breadth and depth grew following two AZD1222 doses. Sampling that yielded the repertoires occurred only after the peak T cell response.

Repertoires were generated with immunoSEQ multiplex PCR, while TCRdb's copy carries only in-frame clones and drops some. Of roughly 40,000 clones in the sample, roughly 85% were seen once. The CDR3 is 14 amino acids. Germline lookup yields CDR1 SQVTM and CDR2 ANQGSEA. Specimen: peripheral blood, collected 28 days after the second dose of the MenACWY control vaccine. This chain links TRBV29-1 with TRBJ2-1; D possibly corresponds to TRBD2 (5 bases). The TCR was taken from an adult who received the MenACWY meningococcal vaccine as a control. This chain's CDR3 is CSLIQLGAYNEQFF. The CDR3 coding sequence is TGCAGTCTAATACAATTGGGAGCCTACAATGAGCAGTTCTTC.